These 27 T cell receptor beta chains came from one sample sequenced in a study of response to subunit inactivated influenza vaccine. TCRdb independently ran MiXCR on the RT-PCR reads; one entry per CDR3 protein. The sample holds more than 550,000 distinct CDR3 sequences, about 11% seen once. The same specimen was also included in a second study, on T cells expressing NK-cell markers. That report notes: In generating TCR beta cDNA, 5'RACE template switching with UMIs was used.

Sequenced here: PBMCs from blood, sampled on the day of vaccination. These receptors all stem from a man aged 45-60 years who received an inactivated influenza vaccine.

This clonotype has more than one count but fewer than ten. The CDR3 spells CAIGSGTRYNEQFF. CDR3 coding DNA: TGTGCCATAGGATCCGGGACTAGATACAATGAGCAGTTCTTC. The V and J genes are TRBV10-3 and TRBJ2-1; 8 positions agree with TRBD2. CDR3 length equals 14 residues. CDR1 is ENHRY and CDR2 is SYGVKD in the germline V gene. V lost 9 bases to trimming and J lost 4 bases; unmatched junction nucleotides: 8.

This clonotype was detected only a few times. The rearrangement joins TRBV5-1 to TRBJ2-5, with 9 positions matching TRBD2. Germline V gene lookup returns CDR1 SGHRS and CDR2 YFSETQ. Losses at the gene ends were 4 bases for V and 0 bases for J; bases not matched to a gene: 4. The CDR3 runs to 15 residues. CDR3 nucleotides: TGCGCCAGCAGCGAGGCTAGCGGGAACCAAGAGACCCAGTACTTC. It yields the protein CASSEASGNQETQYF.

This clonotype was picked up one time. A much larger clone lies one base from this, so it may be a read error. The rearrangement uses TRBV5-1 and TRBJ2-7; TRBD2 is a possible D gene (5 bases). The V end lost 4 bases, the J end lost 2 bases, and 16 bases lay between the germline ends. Germline V gene sequence: CDR1 SGHRS, CDR2 YFSETQ. This CDR3 spans 15 amino acids. The CDR3 loop is CASSDEGKFTYEQYF. CDR3 coding DNA: TGCGCCAGCAGCGACGAGGGAAAGTTCACCTACGAGCAGTACTTC.

This clonotype was seen at least ten times. The chain uses TRBV7-2 and TRBJ2-1, with 7 bases fitting TRBD1. With V trimmed by 3 bases and J by 0 bases, 2 bases remained unmatched. Germline V gene sequence: CDR1 SGHTA, CDR2 FQGNSA. CDR3 length equals 15 residues. The CDR3 coding sequence is TGTGCCAGCAGCTTGACAGGGAACTCCTACAATGAGCAGTTCTTC. Its protein product is CASSLTGNSYNEQFF. Complete variable domain (other parts from reference TRBV7-2 and TRBJ2-1): GAGVSQSPSNKVTEKGKDVELRCDPISGHTALYWYRQSLGQGLEFLIYFQGNSAPDKSGLPSDRFSAERTGGSVSTLTIQRTQQEDSAVYLCASSLTGNSYNEQFFGPGTRLTVL.

The chain links TRBV29-1 to TRBJ2-2, with 7 bases identical to TRBD1. With 7 bases clipped from V and 4 bases from J, the junction kept 3 bases outside the gene matches. Germline V gene lookup returns CDR1 SQVTM and CDR2 ANQGSEA. The CDR3 runs 12 residues. The CDR3 DNA sequence: TGCAGCGAACAGGGGCCCACCGGGGAGCTGTTTTTT. It specifies CSEQGPTGELFF.

This chain joins TRBV7-8 and TRBJ2-1; no clear D gene. The CDR3 has 17 amino acids. The V and J ends lost 1 base and 2 bases respectively, with 15 bases between them. Germline CDR1 reads SGHVS; CDR2 reads FQNEAQ. The CDR3 DNA reads TGTGCCAGCAGCTTAGTCAGACTCCCAAGGCCCTACAATGAGCAGTTCTTC. It yields the protein CASSLVRLPRPYNEQFF.

The chain employs TRBV12-3 or TRBV12-4 and TRBJ1-1, with TRBD1 as a possible D gene (5 bases). Trimming stripped 4 bases from V and 5 bases from J, with 14 bases between. The CDR3 consists of 14 residues. The CDR3 sequence is CASSYGGEWTEAFF. The CDR3, as DNA: TGTGCCAGCAGTTATGGGGGTGAATGGACTGAAGCTTTCTTT.

The gene calls are TRBV12-3 or TRBV12-4 and TRBJ1-6; D remains ambiguous. This CDR3 has 13 amino acids. Between the trimmed V and J ends, which lost 4 bases and 7 bases, there was a span of 8 bases. The CDR3 nucleotides read TGTGCCAGCAGTTGGTCGGAGAATTCACCCCTCCACTTT. Translated: CASSWSENSPLHF.

This clonotype was picked up a small number of times. The chain employs TRBV28 and TRBJ2-5; tentatively, D is TRBD2 (6 bases). Trimming left V 1 base short and J 5 bases short, with 14 bases between. The CDR3 sequence is 15 residues long. CDR1 and CDR2 from the germline V gene are MDHEN and SYDVKM. CDR3 loop: CASSLSAGSLETQYF. In nucleotides, the CDR3 is TGTGCCAGCAGTTTATCTGCGGGGTCCCTGGAGACCCAGTACTTC.

The chain recombines TRBV12-3 or TRBV12-4 with TRBJ2-2; D may be TRBD1 (5 bases). This CDR3 is 15 amino acids long. Deletions cut 1 base from V and 5 bases from J, with 11 bases between. The DNA of the CDR3 is TGTGCCAGCAGTTTAGAGGACACGTGGACCGGGGAGCTGTTTTTT. Amino acid sequence: CASSLEDTWTGELFF.

The V and J genes are TRBV6-2 or TRBV6-3 and TRBJ2-7, with D unclear. CDR1 MNHEY and CDR2 SVGEGT come from the germline V gene. The V end lost 4 bases, the J end lost 2 bases, and 9 bases lay between the germline ends. This CDR3 spans 13 amino acids. CDR3 nucleotide sequence: TGTGCCAGCAGTTTGCAGCTAGCCTACGAGCAGTACTTC. It specifies CASSLQLAYEQYF.

This clonotype was counted between two and nine times. The chain employs TRBV6-2 or TRBV6-3 and TRBJ1-1; 8 bases align to TRBD1. Losses at the gene ends were 1 base for V and 6 bases for J; bases not matched to a gene: 4. There are 14 residues in the CDR3. Per the germline V gene, CDR1 is MNHEY and CDR2 is SVGEGT. CDR3 amino acids: CASSYWTGKPEAFF. CDR3 bases: TGTGCCAGCAGTTACTGGACAGGGAAGCCTGAAGCTTTCTTT.

This clonotype was observed many times. This chain connects TRBV3-1 to TRBJ2-5, with D perhaps being TRBD1 or TRBD2 (5 bases each). V was cut by 3 bases and J by 2 bases, with 16 bases left in between. Germline-derived CDR1 and CDR2 are LGHDT and YNNKEL (reference sequence). This CDR3 spans 16 amino acids. CDR3 DNA: TGTGCCAGCAGCCATTCTCAACGAGGGGTACAAGAGACCCAGTACTTC. Amino acids: CASSHSQRGVQETQYF.

The chain recombines TRBV7-9 with TRBJ2-7, with 8 bases matching TRBD1. In germline, CDR1 is SEHNR, CDR2 FQNEAQ (reference sequence). There are 14 residues in the CDR3. The J segment lost 3 bases and the V segment lost 5 bases, leaving 6 bases of the junction unmatched. CDR3 sequence reads: CASSPAGQGYEQYF. In DNA, the CDR3 is TGTGCCAGCAGCCCCGCCGGACAGGGCTACGAGCAGTACTTC.

This clonotype was recorded once. The V and J genes are TRBV28 and TRBJ2-6; possibly TRBD1 or TRBD2 for D (5 bases each). Germline CDR1 reads MDHEN; CDR2 reads SYDVKM. The CDR3 runs to 16 residues. The V end lost 6 bases, the J end lost 0 bases, and 12 bases lay between the germline ends. CDR3 sequence (DNA): TGTGCCAGCAGCGACCCCGGGACCTCTGGGGCCAACGTCCTGACTTTC. This translates into CASSDPGTSGANVLTF.

This chain joins TRBV10-2 and TRBJ2-2; 13 bases are a match to TRBD2. CDR3 size: 14 residues. The germline CDR1 and CDR2 sequences are WSHSY and SAAADI. The V segment lost 8 bases and the J segment 6 bases; nucleotides outside the gene matches: 3. The CDR3 nucleotides are TGCGCCAGCTCAACTAGCGGGGGGGCCGGGGAGCTGTTTTTT. This sequence encodes CASSTSGGAGELFF.

This clonotype has at least ten counts. The gene calls are TRBV10-3 and TRBJ2-7; TRBD2 aligns across 7 bases. Trimming took 11 bases from V and 0 from J; bases not matched to a gene: 7. Germline CDR1 reads ENHRY; CDR2 reads SYGVKD. The CDR3 has 13 residues. The DNA for the CDR3 is TGTGCCGTGGGCCGGACTAGCTCCTACGAGCAGTACTTC. Its translation is CAVGRTSSYEQYF.

The rearrangement uses TRBV10-3 and TRBJ2-5; TRBD2 aligns across 8 bases. The junction had 5 bases not matched to a gene; V was cut back by 0 bases and J by 2 bases. This CDR3 spans 16 amino acids. Germline V gene sequence: CDR1 ENHRY, CDR2 SYGVKD. CDR3 protein: CAISESSGVPQETQYF. For the CDR3, the DNA is TGTGCCATCAGTGAGTCTAGCGGGGTTCCGCAAGAGACCCAGTACTTC.

This clonotype was observed a handful of times. The chain joins TRBV7-2 to TRBJ2-2; D is ambiguous. V lost 2 bases, J lost 1 base, and 8 bases lay in between. This CDR3 has 15 amino acids. Germline V gene lookup returns CDR1 SGHTA and CDR2 FQGNSA. The CDR3 spells CASSLYNRNTGELFF. CDR3 DNA: TGTGCCAGCAGCTTATACAACAGGAACACCGGGGAGCTGTTTTTT.

The chain has TRBV30 and TRBJ1-2; maybe TRBD1 (5 bases). The CDR3 totals 13 residues. V shed 3 bases and J shed 4 bases, with 12 bases lying between them. Germline V gene data show CDR1 as GTSNPN and CDR2 as SVGIG (reference sequence). CDR3 sequence: CAWSETGSYGYTF. The CDR3 DNA is TGTGCCTGGAGCGAAACAGGTTCCTATGGCTACACCTTC.

The J gene is TRBJ2-7, the V gene TRBV20-1, with D perhaps matching TRBD1 (6 bases). V lost 5 bases, J lost 2 bases, and 13 bases lay in between. Germline V gene sequence: CDR1 DFQATT, CDR2 SNEGSKA (reference sequence). The CDR3 sequence is 13 residues long. CDR3 protein: CSADQGSPYEQYF. In DNA, the CDR3 is TGCAGTGCTGACCAGGGGTCCCCCTACGAGCAGTACTTC.

There are a few counts of this clonotype. J is TRBJ1-6 and V is TRBV5-1, with 7 bases identical to TRBD1. The J segment lost 8 bases and the V segment lost 3 bases, leaving 8 bases of the junction unmatched. CDR3 length: 15 amino acids. Germline V gene lookup returns CDR1 SGHRS and CDR2 YFSETQ. The CDR3 nucleotides are TGCGCCAGCAGCTCGAGACAGGGAGAGGATTCACCCCTCCACTTT. Residues: CASSSRQGEDSPLHF. Based on the CDR3 plus reference TRBV5-1 and TRBJ1-6, the full variable domain is KAGVTQTPRYLIKTRGQQVTLSCSPISGHRSVSWYQQTPGQGLQFLFEYFSETQRNKGNFPGRFSGRQFSNSRSEMNVSTLELGDSALYLCASSSRQGEDSPLHFGNGTRLTVT.

Only a few counts were recorded for this clonotype. V gene TRBV27 combines with J gene TRBJ2-7, with TRBD1 as a possible D gene (6 bases). CDR1 is MNHEY, CDR2 SMNVEV, per germline (reference sequence). V lost 6 bases and J 11 bases, leaving 23 bases between the germline ends. There are 14 residues in the CDR3. CDR3 region: CASRPTVRDTVEYF. The CDR3 DNA reads as TGTGCCAGCAGGCCGACCGTACGGGACACGGTAGAGTACTTC.

This clonotype was counted between two and nine times. This CDR3 is CASSLQGEGFDEQFF. Written as DNA, the CDR3 is TGTGCCAGCAGCCTACAGGGGGAGGGTTTTGATGAGCAGTTCTTC. The chain uses TRBV12-3 or TRBV12-4 and TRBJ2-1; D perhaps matches TRBD1 (8 bases). The V end lost 6 bases, the J end lost 8 bases, and 20 bases lay between the germline ends. The CDR3 covers 15 residues.

This clonotype appeared many times. The chain links TRBV15 to TRBJ1-4; D not certain. The germline CDR1 and CDR2 sequences are LNHNV and YYDKDF (reference sequence). The CDR3 is made up of 16 amino acids. Trimming pared 0 bases from V and 8 bases from J, leaving 16 bases between. CDR3 DNA: TGTGCCACCAGCAGAGATTTAGGCAGCTATCCGGAAAAACTGTTTTTT. The encoded protein is CATSRDLGSYPEKLFF. Supplemented by reference TRBV15 and TRBJ1-4, the full variable domain reads DAMVIQNPRYQVTQFGKPVTLSCSQTLNHNVMYWYQQKSSQAPKLLFHYYDKDFNNEADTPDNFQSRRPNTSFCFLDIRSPGLGDTAMYLCATSRDLGSYPEKLFFGSGTQLSVL.

This clonotype was counted ten times or more. The rearrangement joins TRBV12-3 or TRBV12-4 to TRBJ2-1; 12 positions agree with TRBD2. Trimming cost V 7 bases and J 5 bases; bases outside gene matches: 6. This CDR3 contains 15 residues. The CDR3 DNA is TGTGCCAGCAACCGCGGACTAGCGGGGAACAATGAGCAGTTCTTC. Its translation: CASNRGLAGNNEQFF.

The rearrangement uses TRBV15 and TRBJ1-1, with D unclear. The germline CDR1 and CDR2 sequences are LNHNV and YYDKDF (reference sequence). This CDR3 is built from 16 residues. Trimming left V 5 bases short and J 1 base short, with 17 bases between. The CDR3 loop reads CATSGPVAWKNTEAFF. The CDR3 nucleotides read TGTGCCACCAGCGGCCCAGTAGCGTGGAAGAACACTGAAGCTTTCTTT. Based on the CDR3 plus reference TRBV15 and TRBJ1-1, the full variable domain is DAMVIQNPRYQVTQFGKPVTLSCSQTLNHNVMYWYQQKSSQAPKLLFHYYDKDFNNEADTPDNFQSRRPNTSFCFLDIRSPGLGDTAMYLCATSGPVAWKNTEAFFGQGTRLTVV.